This T cell receptor (beta chain) was recorded in a study of blood T cell repertoires in COVID-19. Study background: The United States, Italy and Spain provided the acute and convalescent COVID-19 samples. In each case, the material was cDNA or gDNA derived from T cells, B-cell-depleted T cells, or PBMCs.

Authors' analysis steps: Estimation of nucleated cell counts was performed using reference gene primer amplification. Only in-frame clones appear in the TCRdb table, and some are missing; sequencing was by immunoSEQ multiplex PCR. V, J and clone size are those of that table, while D and trimming were read from the DNA. The profile shows about 280,000 clones, roughly 87% of them singletons. The TCR sequence derives from a woman aged 50 to 65 who had recovered from COVID-19. Sample: peripheral blood.

The CDR3 loop is CASSLRGADTQYF. In DNA form, the CDR3 reads TGCGCCAGCAGCTTGCGGGGGGCAGATACGCAGTATTTT. This sequence joins TRBV5-1 and TRBJ2-3, with 7 bases fitting TRBD2. The CDR3 totals 13 residues. J was trimmed by 4 bases and V by 1 base; bases with no gene match: 0. Germline CDR1 SGHRS, CDR2 YFSETQ.